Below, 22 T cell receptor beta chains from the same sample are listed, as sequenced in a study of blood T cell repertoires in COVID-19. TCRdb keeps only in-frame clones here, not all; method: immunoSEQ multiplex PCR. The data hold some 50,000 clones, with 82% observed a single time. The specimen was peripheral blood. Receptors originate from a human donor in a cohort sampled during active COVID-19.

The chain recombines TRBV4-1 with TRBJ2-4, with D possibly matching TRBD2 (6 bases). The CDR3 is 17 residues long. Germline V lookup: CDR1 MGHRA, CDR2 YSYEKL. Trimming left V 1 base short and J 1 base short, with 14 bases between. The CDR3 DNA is TGCGCCAGCAGCCAAGCGGGAGAAGTGGGCGCCAAAAACATTCAGTACTTC. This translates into CASSQAGEVGAKNIQYF.

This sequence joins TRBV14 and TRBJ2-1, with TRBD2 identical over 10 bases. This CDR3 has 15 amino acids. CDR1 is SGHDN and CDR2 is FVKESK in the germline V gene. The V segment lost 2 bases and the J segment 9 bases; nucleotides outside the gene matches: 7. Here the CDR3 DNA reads TGTGCCAGCAGCCAAATACCGGGACTAGCGAGTGAGCAGTTCTTC. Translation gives CASSQIPGLASEQFF.

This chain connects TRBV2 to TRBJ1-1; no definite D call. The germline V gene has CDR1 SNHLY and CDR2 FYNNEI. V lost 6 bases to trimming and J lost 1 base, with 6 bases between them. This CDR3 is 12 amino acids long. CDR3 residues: CASRVRNTEAFF. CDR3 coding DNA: TGTGCCAGCAGGGTCAGGAACACTGAAGCTTTCTTT.

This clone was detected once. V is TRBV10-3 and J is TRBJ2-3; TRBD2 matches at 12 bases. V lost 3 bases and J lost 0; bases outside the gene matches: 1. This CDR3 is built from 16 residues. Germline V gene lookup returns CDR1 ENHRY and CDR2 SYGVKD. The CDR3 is CAISETSGGSTDTQYF. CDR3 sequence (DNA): TGTGCCATCAGTGAAACTAGCGGGGGGAGCACAGATACGCAGTATTTT.

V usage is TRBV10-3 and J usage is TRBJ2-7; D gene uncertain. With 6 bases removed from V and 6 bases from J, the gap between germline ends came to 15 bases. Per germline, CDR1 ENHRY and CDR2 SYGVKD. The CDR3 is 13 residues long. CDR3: CAIRYGASGEQYF. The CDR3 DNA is TGTGCCATCAGATACGGAGCATCCGGCGAGCAGTACTTC.

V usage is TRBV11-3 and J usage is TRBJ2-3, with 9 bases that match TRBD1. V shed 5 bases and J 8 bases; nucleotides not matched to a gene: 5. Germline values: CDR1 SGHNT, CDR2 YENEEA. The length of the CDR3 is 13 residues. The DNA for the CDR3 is TGTGCCAGCAGCGACAGGGGGGTGAGTACGCAGTATTTT. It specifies CASSDRGVSTQYF.

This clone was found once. DNA for the CDR3: TGCGCCAGCAGCTTAGGGGACAGTGCTGGTTTCTTT. Translating it yields CASSLGDSAGFF. The chain combines TRBV5-1 with TRBJ1-1, with 7 bases lining up with TRBD1. CDR1 and CDR2 from the germline V gene are SGHRS and YFSETQ. This CDR3 region has 12 residues. Trimming took 2 bases from V and 13 from J; bases not matched to a gene: 8.

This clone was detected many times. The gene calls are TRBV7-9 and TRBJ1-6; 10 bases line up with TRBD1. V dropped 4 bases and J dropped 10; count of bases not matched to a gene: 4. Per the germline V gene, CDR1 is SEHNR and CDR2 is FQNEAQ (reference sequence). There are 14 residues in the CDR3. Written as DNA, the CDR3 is TGTGCCAGCAGCTCCGGGACAGGGGAATCACCCCTCCACTTT. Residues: CASSSGTGESPLHF.

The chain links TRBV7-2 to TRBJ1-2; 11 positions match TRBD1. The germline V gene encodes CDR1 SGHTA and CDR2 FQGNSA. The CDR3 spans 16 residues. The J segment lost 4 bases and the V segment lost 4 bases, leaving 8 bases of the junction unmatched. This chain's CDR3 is CASSSQGTGGTYGYTF. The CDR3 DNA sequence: TGTGCCAGCAGCTCTCAAGGGACAGGGGGGACCTATGGCTACACCTTC. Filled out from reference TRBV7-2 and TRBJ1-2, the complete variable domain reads GAGVSQSPSNKVTEKGKDVELRCDPISGHTALYWYRQSLGQGLEFLIYFQGNSAPDKSGLPSDRFSAERTGGSVSTLTIQRTQQEDSAVYLCASSSQGTGGTYGYTFGSGTRLTVV.

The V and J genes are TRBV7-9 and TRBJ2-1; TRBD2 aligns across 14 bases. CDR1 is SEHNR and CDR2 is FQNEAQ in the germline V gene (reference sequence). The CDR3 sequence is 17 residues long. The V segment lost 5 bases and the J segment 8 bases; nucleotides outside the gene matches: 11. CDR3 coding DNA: TGTGCCAGCAGCCCGAACCGACTAGCGGGGGGGACGGATGAGCAGTTCTTC. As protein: CASSPNRLAGGTDEQFF.

CDR3 in DNA: TGTGCCAGTAGTATGGGTCGAAGGGACAGGGGGACTGAAGCTTTCTTT. Translation gives CASSMGRRDRGTEAFF. The chain is built from TRBV19 and TRBJ1-1, with 11 bases identical to TRBD1. V was pared by 3 bases and J by 5 bases, with 8 bases of the junction left unmatched. Germline assignment: CDR1 LNHDA and CDR2 SQIVND (reference sequence). CDR3 length equals 16 residues.

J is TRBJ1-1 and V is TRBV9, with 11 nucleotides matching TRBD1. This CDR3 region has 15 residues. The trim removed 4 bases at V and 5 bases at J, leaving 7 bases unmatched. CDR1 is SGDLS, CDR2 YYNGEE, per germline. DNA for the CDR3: TGTGCCAGCAGCTACCGGGACAGGGGGGGAACTGAAGCTTTCTTT. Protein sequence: CASSYRDRGGTEAFF.

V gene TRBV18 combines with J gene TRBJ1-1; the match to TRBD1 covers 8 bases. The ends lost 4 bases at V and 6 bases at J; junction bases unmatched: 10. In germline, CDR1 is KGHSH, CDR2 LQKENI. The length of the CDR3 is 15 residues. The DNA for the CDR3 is TGTGCCAGCTCACGTATCACAGGGGGAAGGGCTGAAGCTTTCTTT. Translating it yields CASSRITGGRAEAFF.

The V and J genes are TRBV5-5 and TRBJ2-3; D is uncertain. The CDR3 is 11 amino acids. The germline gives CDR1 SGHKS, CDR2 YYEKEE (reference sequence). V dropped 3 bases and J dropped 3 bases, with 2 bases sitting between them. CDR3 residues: CASSSTDTQYF. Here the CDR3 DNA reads TGTGCCAGCAGCTCGACAGATACGCAGTATTTT.

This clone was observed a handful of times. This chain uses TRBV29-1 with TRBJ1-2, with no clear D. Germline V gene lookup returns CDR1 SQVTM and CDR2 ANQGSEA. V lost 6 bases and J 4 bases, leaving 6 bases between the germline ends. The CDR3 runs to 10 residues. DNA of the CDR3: TGCAGCGTGTTCCTCTATGGCTACACCTTC. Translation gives CSVFLYGYTF. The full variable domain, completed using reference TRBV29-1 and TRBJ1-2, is SAVISQKPSRDICQRGTSLTIQCQVDSQVTMMFWYRQQPGQSLTLIATANQGSEATYESGFVIDKFPISRPNLTFSTLTVSNMSPEDSSIYLCSVFLYGYTFGSGTRLTVV.

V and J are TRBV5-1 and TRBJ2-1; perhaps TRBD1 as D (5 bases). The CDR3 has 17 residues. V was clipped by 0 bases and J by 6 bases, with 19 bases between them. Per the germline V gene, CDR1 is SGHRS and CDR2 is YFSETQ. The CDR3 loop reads CASSLVAPGRVGNEQFF. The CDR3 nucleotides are TGCGCCAGCAGCTTGGTAGCACCAGGGCGAGTCGGCAATGAGCAGTTCTTC.

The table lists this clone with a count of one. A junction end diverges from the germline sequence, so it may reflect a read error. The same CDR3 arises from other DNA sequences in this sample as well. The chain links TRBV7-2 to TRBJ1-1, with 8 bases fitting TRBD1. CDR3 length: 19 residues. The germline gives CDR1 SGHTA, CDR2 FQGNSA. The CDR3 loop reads CASSLAAGQGSSMNTEAFF. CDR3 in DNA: TGTGCCAGCAGCTTAGCGGCAGGACAGGGCAGTAGTATGAATACTGAAGCTTTCTTT.

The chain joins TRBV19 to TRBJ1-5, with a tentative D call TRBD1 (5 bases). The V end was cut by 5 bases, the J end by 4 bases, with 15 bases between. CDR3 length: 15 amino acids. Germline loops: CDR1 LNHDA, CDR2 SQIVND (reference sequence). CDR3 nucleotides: TGTGCCAGTAGTTCCGTTTCGGCAGGGAATCAGCCCCAGCATTTT. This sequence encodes CASSSVSAGNQPQHF.

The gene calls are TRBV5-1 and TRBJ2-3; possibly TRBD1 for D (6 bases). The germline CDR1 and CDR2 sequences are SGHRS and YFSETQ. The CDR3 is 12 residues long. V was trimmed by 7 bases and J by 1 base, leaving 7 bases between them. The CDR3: CASEGGTDTQYF. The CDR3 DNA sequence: TGCGCCAGCGAGGGGGGCACAGATACGCAGTATTTT.

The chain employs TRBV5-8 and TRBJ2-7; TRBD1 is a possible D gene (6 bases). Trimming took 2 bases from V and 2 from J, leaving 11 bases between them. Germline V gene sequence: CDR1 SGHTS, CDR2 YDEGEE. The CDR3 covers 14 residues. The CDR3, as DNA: TGTGCCAGCAGCTTTTATAGGGGGACCTACGAGCAGTACTTC. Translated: CASSFYRGTYEQYF. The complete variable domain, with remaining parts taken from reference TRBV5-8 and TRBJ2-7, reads EAGVTQSPTHLIKTRGQQATLRCSPISGHTSVYWYQQALGLGLQFLLWYDEGEERNRGNFPPRFSGRQFPNYSSELNVNALELEDSALYLCASSFYRGTYEQYFGPGTRLTVT.

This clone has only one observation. The CDR3 region is CASRRTGNQPQHF. The CDR3 nucleotides read TGTGCCAGCAGGCGGACAGGGAATCAGCCCCAGCATTTT. J is TRBJ1-5 and V is TRBV2; TRBD1 agrees at 8 bases. The CDR3 is 13 residues long. Unmatched junction bases numbered 2, after V lost 6 bases and J lost 4 bases. Germline V gives CDR1 SNHLY, CDR2 FYNNEI.

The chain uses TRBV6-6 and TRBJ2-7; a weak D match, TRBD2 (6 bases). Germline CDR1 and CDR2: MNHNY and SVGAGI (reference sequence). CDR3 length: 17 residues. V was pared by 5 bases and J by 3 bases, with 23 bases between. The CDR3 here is CASSRGTLGTGGYEQYF. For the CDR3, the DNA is TGTGCCAGCAGTCGCGGGACTTTGGGGACTGGAGGCTACGAGCAGTACTTC.